These T cell receptor beta chains were read from a single sample in a study of CD8 T cells in Susac syndrome. Via MiXCR, TCRdb re-called the immunoSEQ multiplex PCR reads, giving one row per CDR3 protein. Found here are about 300,000 distinct CDR3 sequences, around 92% of them singletons; the top ten hold about 0.07%. Sequenced: CD4+ T cells from PBMCs. These receptors were obtained from a human donor with multiple sclerosis. CDR3s include the opening cysteine and the closing phenylalanine or tryptophan. A D gene is named only where the DNA matches it firmly. Expanded clones get a size class; other rows say once, few or many, or leave the size out.

J	size	D	V	DNA	CDR3
TRBJ2-5	.	.	TRBV7-6	TGTGCCAGCAGCTTAGGTACAGAGACCCAGTACTTC	CASSLGTETQYF
TRBJ2-6	.	.	TRBV7-9	TGTGCCAGCAGACAAGGACGGACCTCTGGGGCCAACGTCCTGACTTTC	CASRQGRTSGANVLTF
TRBJ2-5	.	.	TRBV20-1	TGCAGTGCTCGGGGGCTCTCAGAGACCCAGTACTTC	CSARGLSETQYF
TRBJ2-2	.	TRBD2	TRBV7-8	TGTGCCAGCAGCTTAGGGTCGGTTGCGGGAGGCGGCACCGGGGAGCTGTTTTTT	CASSLGSVAGGGTGELFF
TRBJ1-5	once	.	TRBV6-2/TRBV6-3	TGTGCCAGCAGTTACGGAACAGTTCCCAATCAGCCCCAGCATTTT	CASSYGTVPNQPQHF
TRBJ2-6	.	TRBD1	TRBV9	TGTGCCAGCAGCGTAGCCCCAGGGGGCAGGGTTGGGGCCAACGTCCTGACTTTC	CASSVAPGGRVGANVLTF
TRBJ2-7	once	.	TRBV20-1	TGCAGTGCTAGTCAGAGCTCCTACGAGCAGTACTTC	CSASQSSYEQYF
TRBJ2-1	.	TRBD1	TRBV11-2	TGTGCCGGGTCCCCGACAGGGCTTAATGAGCAGTTCTTC	CAGSPTGLNEQFF
TRBJ2-3	.	.	TRBV24-1	TGTGCCACCAGTGCGGGGGGCACAGATACGCAGTATTTT	CATSAGGTDTQYF
TRBJ2-7	.	TRBD2	TRBV3-1	TGTGCCAGCAGCCAGGGACTAGCGGGGGCTCAAGAGCAGTACTTC	CASSQGLAGAQEQYF
TRBJ2-7	.	TRBD2	TRBV6-5	TGTGCCAGCAGTCACGAGAAGGTAGCGGGAATAAGGGCCACCTACGAGCAGTACTTC	CASSHEKVAGIRATYEQYF
TRBJ2-1	.	TRBD2	TRBV5-1	TGCGCCAGCAGCTTGGCGCCTAGCGGGAGGATATTGATCAATGAGCAGTTCTTC	CASSLAPSGRILINEQFF
TRBJ2-5	.	.	TRBV3-1	TGTGCCAGCAGCCGATTAACAGGGTCGGAGACCCAGTACTTC	CASSRLTGSETQYF
TRBJ2-5	.	.	TRBV20-1	TGCAGTGCTACCCTAGGGGGGAAGGAGACCCAGTACTTC	CSATLGGKETQYF
TRBJ1-4	.	TRBD1	TRBV24-1	TGTGCCACCAGTCCAGGGGGCACTAATGAAAAACTGTTTTTT	CATSPGGTNEKLFF
TRBJ2-4	.	TRBD1	TRBV11-3	TGTGCCAGCAGCCCCGGGACAGGAAACATTCAGTACTTC	CASSPGTGNIQYF
TRBJ2-6	once	TRBD1	TRBV6-2/TRBV6-3	TGTGCCAGCAGTTACTCCACGGGGCAGGGGGCGGTCCGGTCGCTCGCTGGGGCCAACGTCCTGACTTTC	CASSYSTGQGAVRSLAGANVLTF
TRBJ1-2	.	.	TRBV24-1	TGTGCCACCAGTGACCCGGGGAGGGACTATGGCTACACCTTC	CATSDPGRDYGYTF
TRBJ2-1	.	TRBD2	TRBV6-2/TRBV6-3	TGTGCCAGCAATCGGCTAGCGGGATACAATGAGCAGTTCTTC	CASNRLAGYNEQFF
TRBJ2-5	.	.	TRBV6-1	TGTGCCAGCAGTCTCGAGGGCCCCGCGACCCAGTACTTC	CASSLEGPATQYF
TRBJ2-3	.	.	TRBV20-1	TGCAGTGCTGGGCGGGAAGGGACCAGGAGGACAGATACGCAGTATTTT	CSAGREGTRRTDTQYF
TRBJ2-3	.	TRBD2	TRBV19	TGTGCCAGTAGGCGATATAGCGGGAGGACTGAAGATACGCAGTATTTT	CASRRYSGRTEDTQYF
TRBJ2-7	.	TRBD2	TRBV29-1	TGCAGCGCCGTTAGCGGGAAAAGCTCCTACGAGCAGTACTTC	CSAVSGKSSYEQYF
TRBJ2-4	.	.	TRBV5-1	TGCGCCAGCAGCTTGGGCCAGAACAACATTCAGTACTTC	CASSLGQNNIQYF
TRBJ2-5	.	TRBD2	TRBV12-3/TRBV12-4	TGTGCCAGCAGAGAGGGACTAGCCGGGGAGACCCAGTACTTC	CASREGLAGETQYF
TRBJ2-1	once	TRBD2	TRBV24-1	TGTGCCACCAGTGAGTCCGGGACTAGCGGGAGGAAAGGGCAGTTCTTC	CATSESGTSGRKGQFF
TRBJ1-2	.	.	TRBV5-4	TGTGCCAGCAGCTTGGATGAGCAGGGCTTCGGTGGCTACACCTTC	CASSLDEQGFGGYTF
TRBJ1-1	.	TRBD1	TRBV7-9	TGTGCCAGCAGGGACAGGGGGCCGAACACTGAAGCTTTCTTT	CASRDRGPNTEAFF
TRBJ2-7	once	TRBD2	TRBV7-2	TGTGCCAGCAGCTTAGATTCACTAACTAGCGGGAGGGCCTACGAGCAGTACTTC	CASSLDSLTSGRAYEQYF
TRBJ2-5	.	TRBD1	TRBV24-1	TGTGCCACCAGTGACCCGGGACAGGGACAAGAGACCCAGTACTTC	CATSDPGQGQETQYF
TRBJ1-1	.	.	TRBV30	TGTGCCTGGATACGGTTGAACACTGAAGCTTTCTTT	CAWIRLNTEAFF
TRBJ2-7	once	TRBD1	TRBV28	TGTGCCAGCAGTTCGGGACAGCCGTACTCCTACGAGCAGTACTTC	CASSSGQPYSYEQYF
TRBJ2-1	.	TRBD2	TRBV7-3	TGTGCCAGCAGCCCGCTAGCGGGAGTGTCTTTCAATGAGCAGTTCTTC	CASSPLAGVSFNEQFF
TRBJ2-6	.	.	TRBV5-1	TGCGCCAGCAGCTTGAGGCAGGGGCCCTCTGGGGCCAACGTCCTGACTTTC	CASSLRQGPSGANVLTF
TRBJ2-5	.	.	TRBV29-1	TGCAGCGCGGGGGCGAGGGGAGAGACCCAGTACTTC	CSAGARGETQYF
TRBJ2-7	.	.	TRBV5-6	TGTGCCAGCAGCCTACGACCTGACTCTCACGAGCAGTACTTC	CASSLRPDSHEQYF
TRBJ2-7	.	TRBD1	TRBV7-6	TGTGCCAGCAGCCAGACAGGGATCCTCTACGAGCAGTACTTC	CASSQTGILYEQYF
TRBJ1-4	.	.	TRBV4-2	TGTGCCAGCAGCCAAGAAACCAGGGATGAGGAAAAACTGTTTTTT	CASSQETRDEEKLFF
TRBJ2-4	.	.	TRBV2	TGTGCCAGCAGTGAAGACCGACTAGCCAAAAACATTCAGTACTTC	CASSEDRLAKNIQYF
TRBJ1-1	once	TRBD1	TRBV5-1	TGCGCCAGCAGCCGGACAGGGACTACCCATACTGAAGCTTTCTTT	CASSRTGTTHTEAFF
TRBJ1-1	.	.	TRBV6-2/TRBV6-3	TGTGCCAGCAGTTATGGCAGTCAGAACACTGAAGCTTTCTTT	CASSYGSQNTEAFF
TRBJ1-1	.	TRBD1	TRBV29-1	TGCAGCGTTGTATCCCACTTGACAGGGTCCACTGAAGCTTTCTTT	CSVVSHLTGSTEAFF
TRBJ2-3	.	.	TRBV19	TGTGCCAGTAGAATCGGGGGATCCACAGATACGCAGTATTTT	CASRIGGSTDTQYF
TRBJ2-3	.	.	TRBV7-2	TGTGCCAGCAGCTTATCGATCGACCGGCAGTATTTT	CASSLSIDRQYF
TRBJ2-1	.	.	TRBV20-1	TGCAGTGCTAAAAACCCGACTCAGACTGGTTACAATGAGCAGTTCTTC	CSAKNPTQTGYNEQFF
TRBJ2-2	once	.	TRBV12-3/TRBV12-4	TGTGCCAGCAGTTTCGATGTCGGGGGGCCCGGGGAGCTGTTTTTT	CASSFDVGGPGELFF
TRBJ2-5	once	.	TRBV11-1	TGTGCCAGCAGCTTAGCTCCCGAGACTTGGCAGACCCAGTACTTC	CASSLAPETWQTQYF
TRBJ1-1	once	TRBD1	TRBV18	TGTGCCAGCTCACCCCTCGACAGGGTAACTTCCACTGAAGCTTTCTTT	CASSPLDRVTSTEAFF
TRBJ1-4	.	TRBD1	TRBV5-6	TGTGCCAGCAGCCACAACAGGGGGAATGAAAAACTGTTTTTT	CASSHNRGNEKLFF
TRBJ1-1	.	.	TRBV7-9	TGTGCCAGCAGCCATAATAGCGTGTCTGAAGCTTTCTTT	CASSHNSVSEAFF
TRBJ1-1	.	.	TRBV6-2/TRBV6-3	TGTGCCAGCAGTTCCCCAACAAGCACTGAAGCTTTCTTT	CASSSPTSTEAFF
TRBJ2-7	.	.	TRBV29-1	TGCAGCGTTGAAGATGGCAGGGACGAGCAGTACTTC	CSVEDGRDEQYF
TRBJ2-1	.	.	TRBV29-1	TGCAGCGTTGCGGGGCTTTCCTACAATGAGCAGTTCTTC	CSVAGLSYNEQFF
TRBJ2-5	few	TRBD1	TRBV5-6	TGTGCCAGCAGCCTACAGGGGACCCAAGAGACCCAGTACTTC	CASSLQGTQETQYF
TRBJ2-7	.	TRBD2	TRBV7-9	TGTGCCAGCAGCTTCCGGACTAGCGGGACCTACGAGCAGTACTTC	CASSFRTSGTYEQYF
TRBJ2-5	.	.	TRBV6-5	TGTGCCAGCAGTTACCTTAATCGGGAGACCCAGTACTTC	CASSYLNRETQYF
TRBJ1-4	.	.	TRBV5-6	TGTGCCAGCAGCTTGAGGAGGAGTGGTGAAAAACTGTTTTTT	CASSLRRSGEKLFF
TRBJ2-1	.	.	TRBV6-5	TGTGCCAGCAGGAAGGAGGGAGGTGAGCAGTTCTTC	CASRKEGGEQFF
TRBJ1-5	.	TRBD1	TRBV19	TGTGCCAGTACCGGACAGGGGCTCTCGGCGGAGCATTTT	CASTGQGLSAEHF